The 8 T cell receptor beta chains given below trace back to one sample, sequenced in a study of a mutant IDH1 vaccine in newly diagnosed glioma. No antigen has been identified for these receptors. The table came from immunoSEQ multiplex PCR; TCRdb's copy has only in-frame clones and leaves some out. The table includes about 34,000 clones, about 86% detected once. As for time point: week 47, end of study. Alongside topical imiquimod, each dose of vaccine comprised 300 ug of mutant IDH1 20-mer peptide. The sample here was PBMCs, taken from a glioma patient whose treatment included an IDH1 peptide vaccine. The receptors derive from a woman in her thirties with glioma.

The chain recombines TRBV7-9 with TRBJ1-5, with TRBD1 matching 7 bases. The CDR3 runs to 14 residues. Germline V gives CDR1 SEHNR, CDR2 FQNEAQ (reference sequence). Unmatched junction bases numbered 4, after V lost 5 bases and J lost 3 bases. The chain's CDR3 is CASSHDRVNQPQHF. CDR3 nucleotide sequence: TGTGCCAGCAGCCACGACAGGGTCAATCAGCCCCAGCATTTT. The full variable domain, its missing parts supplied by reference TRBV7-9 and TRBJ1-5, is DTGVSQNPRHKITKRGQNVTFRCDPISEHNRLYWYRQTLGQGPEFLTYFQNEAQLEKSRLLSDRFSAERPKGSFSTLEIQRTEQGDSAMYLCASSHDRVNQPQHFGDGTRLSIL.

DNA for the CDR3: TGCAGCGATAAACAGGGGGCTTACACAGATACGCAGTATTTT. Protein sequence: CSDKQGAYTDTQYF. The V call is TRBV29-1, the J call TRBJ2-3, with 9 bases lining up with TRBD1. With 7 bases clipped from V and 2 bases from J, the junction kept 7 bases outside the gene matches. The CDR3 has 14 residues. Germline lookup yields CDR1 SQVTM and CDR2 ANQGSEA.

DNA for the CDR3: TGTGCCAGCAGCATCGACAGGGGGTCACTTTCGGACACCGGGGAGCTGTTTTTT. Its translation is CASSIDRGSLSDTGELFF. The rearrangement joins TRBV9 to TRBJ2-2, with TRBD1 matching 9 bases. This CDR3 is 18 amino acids long. The V and J ends lost 4 bases and 3 bases, in that order; junction bases with no gene match: 13. Germline CDR1 SGDLS, CDR2 YYNGEE.

The chain carries TRBV7-2 and TRBJ2-4; 7 nucleotides match TRBD1. J was trimmed by 8 bases and V by 5 bases; bases with no gene match: 9. This CDR3 has 14 amino acids. CDR1 is SGHTA, CDR2 FQGNSA, per germline. CDR3 in DNA: TGTGCCAGCAGCCAGAACAGGGGTTTGGACATTCAGTACTTC. Residues: CASSQNRGLDIQYF.

The chain has TRBV7-8 and TRBJ2-7; D may match TRBD1 or TRBD2 (6 bases each). Trimming shortened V by 4 bases and J by 2 bases, and 24 bases separated the two germline ends. CDR1 and CDR2 (germline): SGHVS, FQNEAQ. The CDR3 length is 18 residues. The CDR3 DNA sequence: TGTGCCAGCAGCTCTAACGCTATTTTAGGGGGGATGACCTACGAGCAGTACTTC. Translating it yields CASSSNAILGGMTYEQYF.

The chain couples TRBV7-9 to TRBJ1-1, with D possibly being TRBD1 (5 bases). Germline V lookup: CDR1 SEHNR, CDR2 FQNEAQ (reference sequence). V gave up 3 bases and J gave up 5 bases, with 22 bases separating them. CDR3 length: 17 residues. The CDR3 DNA reads as TGTGCCAGCAGCTTCCCCAGGGACTTTAGGGAGGGGACTGAAGCTTTCTTT. Its translation: CASSFPRDFREGTEAFF.

The V call is TRBV19, the J call TRBJ2-5; 9 positions agree with TRBD2. Germline trimming cut 9 bases from V and 5 bases from J; bases unmatched to any gene: 4. Germline CDR1 and CDR2: LNHDA and SQIVND (reference sequence). The CDR3 covers 12 residues. The CDR3 spells CASAGGSETQYF. As DNA, the CDR3 is TGTGCCAGCGCGGGGGGGTCGGAGACCCAGTACTTC.

The CDR3, as DNA: TGTGCCAGCAGCGTAGCCCCCCCAGGGGTTGGGACTGAAGCTTTCTTT. Translated: CASSVAPPGVGTEAFF. V usage is TRBV9 and J usage is TRBJ1-1; possibly TRBD1 for D (6 bases). The CDR3 covers 16 residues. Per germline, CDR1 SGDLS and CDR2 YYNGEE. Trimming shortened V by 0 bases and J by 5 bases, and 17 bases separated the two germline ends.